Listed below are T cell receptor beta chains from one sample, sequenced in a study of cytomegalovirus exposure and HLA in healthy donors. TCRdb's copy holds only in-frame clones and misses some; the assay was immunoSEQ multiplex PCR. This sample has around 120,000 clones, with less than 80% found just once. The sequenced sample consisted of PBMCs. The receptors originated from a woman aged 45-59 years in good health and CMV-seropositive. The CDR3 runs from the conserved cysteine through the conserved F or W. The order of the fields is clone size, V gene, D gene, J gene, CDR3 protein, CDR3 DNA. The D gene is left open where the match is weak. Clone size is shown for a subset of rows, as once, few, many or a class of expanded clone.

-	TRBV19	-	TRBJ2-7	CASSITAGYSSYEQYF	TGTGCCAGTAGTATTACTGCAGGGTACAGCTCCTACGAGCAGTACTTC
-	TRBV28	TRBD1	TRBJ1-1	CASSLLVTGANTEAFF	TGTGCCAGCAGTTTATTGGTGACAGGGGCAAACACTGAAGCTTTCTTT
-	TRBV10-2	TRBD2	TRBJ2-7	CASSEFGLAGGGYEQYF	TGCGCCAGCAGTGAGTTTGGGCTAGCGGGAGGAGGTTACGAGCAGTACTTC
-	TRBV30	TRBD2	TRBJ2-5	CAWSGGGRQETQYF	TGTGCCTGGTCCGGGGGAGGGCGGCAAGAGACCCAGTACTTC
-	TRBV7-2	-	TRBJ1-4	CASSLAAGTNEKLFF	TGTGCCAGCAGCTTAGCGGCAGGGACTAATGAAAAACTGTTTTTT
-	TRBV10-1	-	TRBJ1-6	CASSVETLAPLHF	TGCGCCAGCAGTGTCGAGACTTTGGCACCCCTCCACTTT
-	TRBV4-2	TRBD1	TRBJ1-2	CASSRGQGQRGYTF	TGTGCCAGCAGCCGCGGACAGGGGCAACGAGGCTACACCTTC
-	TRBV7-2	-	TRBJ2-5	CASSLDLNRETQYF	TGTGCCAGCAGCTTAGACTTAAATCGAGAGACCCAGTACTTC
-	TRBV6-6	-	TRBJ2-1	CASSRSSYNEQFF	TGTGCCAGCTCCCGGAGCTCCTACAATGAGCAGTTCTTC
-	TRBV7-2	TRBD1	TRBJ2-7	CASSVRDSTYEQYF	TGTGCCAGCAGCGTCCGGGACAGCACCTACGAGCAGTACTTC
-	TRBV1	-	TRBJ2-3	CTSSQDRPSGGSTDTQYF	TGCACCAGCAGCCAAGATCGTCCTAGCGGAGGTAGCACAGATACGCAGTATTTT
-	TRBV7-9	-	TRBJ2-1	CASSLGYTRGDEQFF	TGTGCCAGCAGCTTAGGCTATACAAGGGGTGATGAGCAGTTCTTC
-	TRBV7-9	-	TRBJ2-5	CASSLSFGLETQYF	TGTGCCAGCAGCTTAAGTTTCGGTTTGGAGACCCAGTACTTC
-	TRBV4-3	-	TRBJ1-2	CASSQDGQGPHFYGYTF	TGCGCCAGCAGCCAAGATGGGCAAGGTCCCCATTTCTATGGCTACACCTTC
few	TRBV4-1	TRBD2	TRBJ2-1	CASSKTSRSYNEQFF	TGCGCCAGCAGCAAGACTAGCCGCTCCTACAATGAGCAGTTCTTC
-	TRBV6-1	TRBD1	TRBJ2-7	CASSEFSASGGRQYF	TGTGCCAGCAGTGAATTCTCGGCGTCAGGGGGCAGGCAGTACTTC
-	TRBV28	TRBD1	TRBJ2-7	CASQPPGQVFSDEQYF	TGTGCCAGCCAACCTCCGGGACAGGTGTTTTCAGACGAGCAGTACTTC
-	TRBV7-9	-	TRBJ1-1	CASSLGPGSTEAFF	TGTGCCAGCAGCTTAGGTCCGGGGAGCACTGAAGCTTTCTTT
-	TRBV15	TRBD1	TRBJ1-4	CATSRTPQGAANEKLFF	TGTGCCACCAGCAGAACACCACAGGGGGCCGCAAATGAAAAACTGTTTTTT
-	TRBV7-6	TRBD1	TRBJ1-1	CASSHGQGNTEAFF	TGTGCCAGCAGCCATGGACAGGGGAACACTGAAGCTTTCTTT
few	TRBV7-2	-	TRBJ1-4	CASSLGQTTNEKLFF	TGTGCCAGCAGCTTAGGCCAGACAACTAATGAAAAACTGTTTTTT
-	TRBV6-1	TRBD1	TRBJ1-1	CASSELGQVTEAFF	TGTGCCAGCAGTGAACTGGGACAGGTAACTGAAGCTTTCTTT
once	TRBV6-1	-	TRBJ1-2	CASSEPDSSYGYTF	TGTGCCAGCAGTGAGCCGGACAGTTCCTATGGCTACACCTTC
-	TRBV9	-	TRBJ1-1	CASSPTGGLEAFF	TGTGCCAGCAGCCCCACGGGGGGACTCGAAGCTTTCTTT
-	TRBV7-9	TRBD2	TRBJ2-7	CASSWATSEDEQYF	TGTGCCAGCAGCTGGGCGACTAGCGAGGACGAGCAGTACTTC
few	TRBV19	-	TRBJ1-2	CATSEEGGYGYTF	TGTGCCACCTCAGAGGAAGGCGGCTATGGCTACACCTTC
-	TRBV6-1	TRBD1	TRBJ1-1	CASSLGQPNTEAFF	TGTGCCAGCAGCCTGGGACAGCCAAACACTGAAGCTTTCTTT
-	TRBV28	-	TRBJ1-1	CASSSGLTEAFF	TGTGCCAGCAGTTCAGGGCTCACTGAAGCTTTCTTT
-	TRBV29-1	-	TRBJ2-2	CSVEIRPNGYTGELFF	TGCAGCGTTGAAATCCGTCCAAATGGCTACACCGGGGAGCTGTTTTTT
-	TRBV7-2	-	TRBJ2-7	CASSRSGVTYEQYF	TGTGCCAGCAGCAGATCAGGGGTCACCTACGAGCAGTACTTC
-	TRBV10-3	TRBD1	TRBJ1-4	CAISPGTGVGSGEKLFF	TGTGCCATCAGTCCCGGGACAGGGGTCGGTAGTGGTGAAAAACTGTTTTTT
-	TRBV7-2	-	TRBJ2-7	CASSLSSGGIYEQYF	TGTGCCAGCAGCTTGTCGTCGGGGGGCATATACGAGCAGTACTTC
-	TRBV5-6	TRBD1	TRBJ1-5	CASSFGTGDVQPQHF	TGTGCCAGCAGCTTTGGAACAGGGGATGTTCAGCCCCAGCATTTT